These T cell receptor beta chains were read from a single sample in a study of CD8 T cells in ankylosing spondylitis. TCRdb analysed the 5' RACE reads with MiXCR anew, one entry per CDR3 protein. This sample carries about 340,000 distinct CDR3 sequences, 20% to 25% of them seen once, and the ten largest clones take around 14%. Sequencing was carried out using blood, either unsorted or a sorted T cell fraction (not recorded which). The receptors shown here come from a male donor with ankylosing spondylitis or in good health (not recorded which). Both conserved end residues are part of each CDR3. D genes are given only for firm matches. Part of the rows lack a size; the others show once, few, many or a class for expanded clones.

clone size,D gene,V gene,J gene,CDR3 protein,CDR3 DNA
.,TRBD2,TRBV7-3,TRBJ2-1,CASSPSSGHSSYNEQFF,TGTGCCAGCAGCCCCTCTAGCGGCCATAGCTCCTACAATGAGCAGTTCTTC
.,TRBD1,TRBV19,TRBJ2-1,CASSRATGGWDEQFF,TGTGCCAGTAGTAGAGCGACAGGGGGCTGGGATGAGCAGTTCTTC
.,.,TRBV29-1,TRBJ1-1,CSVETERAEAFF,TGCAGCGTTGAAACCGAAAGGGCTGAAGCTTTCTTT
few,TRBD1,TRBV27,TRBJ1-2,CASSPQGGGYGYTF,TGTGCCAGCAGTCCCCAAGGGGGCGGCTATGGCTACACCTTC
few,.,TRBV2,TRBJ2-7,CASISGDNHYEQYF,TGTGCCAGCATCTCGGGGGACAACCACTACGAGCAGTACTTC
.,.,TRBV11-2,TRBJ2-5,CASSLGWAAGAEQETQYF,TGTGCCAGCAGCTTAGGATGGGCGGCAGGGGCGGAACAAGAGACCCAGTACTTC
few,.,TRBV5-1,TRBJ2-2,CASSSGGDSSFTGELFF,TGCGCCAGCAGCTCCGGGGGGGACAGTAGTTTCACCGGGGAGCTGTTTTTT
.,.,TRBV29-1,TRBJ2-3,CSVELWMTDTQYF,TGCAGCGTTGAGCTCTGGATGACAGATACGCAGTATTTT
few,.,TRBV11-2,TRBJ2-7,CASSSFTDLYEQYF,TGTGCCAGCAGCTCCTTTACGGACCTCTACGAGCAGTACTTC
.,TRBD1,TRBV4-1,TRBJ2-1,CASSQEGTGDNEQFF,TGCGCCAGCAGCCAAGAAGGGACAGGGGACAATGAGCAGTTCTTC
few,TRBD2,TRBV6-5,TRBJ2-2,CASSYSYGGTAGELFF,TGTGCCAGCAGTTACTCGTACGGGGGGACGGCCGGGGAGCTGTTTTTT
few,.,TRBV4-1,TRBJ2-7,CASSPLDTLGEDEQYF,TGCGCCAGCAGCCCCCTGGACACTCTGGGGGAAGACGAGCAGTACTTC
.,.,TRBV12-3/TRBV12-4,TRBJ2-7,CASSLSWRPYEQYF,TGTGCCAGCAGTTTAAGTTGGCGGCCCTACGAGCAGTACTTC
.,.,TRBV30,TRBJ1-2,CAWSTSYYGYTF,TGTGCCTGGAGTACATCTTACTATGGCTACACCTTC
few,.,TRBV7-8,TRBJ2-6,CASSPTGFPGANVLTF,TGTGCCAGCAGCCCCACAGGGTTTCCTGGGGCCAACGTCCTGACTTTC
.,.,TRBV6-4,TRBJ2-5,CASSATRQETQYF,TGTGCCAGCAGTGCAACTAGACAAGAGACCCAGTACTTC
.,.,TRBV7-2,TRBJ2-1,CASRRSPNEQFF,TGTGCCAGTAGGCGCTCTCCCAATGAGCAGTTCTTC
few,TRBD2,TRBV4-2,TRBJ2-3,CASSHPTSRSTDTQYF,TGTGCCAGCAGCCATCCGACTAGCCGCTCCACAGATACGCAGTATTTT
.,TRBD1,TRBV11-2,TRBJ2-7,CASRPTGGGNEQYF,TGTGCCAGCAGACCCACAGGGGGCGGCAACGAGCAGTACTTC
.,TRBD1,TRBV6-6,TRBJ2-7,CASKRQGPDEQYF,TGTGCCAGCAAGCGACAGGGTCCGGACGAGCAGTACTTC
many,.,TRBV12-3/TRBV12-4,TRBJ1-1,CASSLVPTEAFF,TGTGCCAGCAGTTTAGTTCCCACTGAAGCTTTCTTT
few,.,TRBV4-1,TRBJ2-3,CASSQDRAADTQYF,TGCGCCAGCAGCCAAGACAGAGCTGCAGATACGCAGTATTTT
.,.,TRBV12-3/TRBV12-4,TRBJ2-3,CASSFSESSTDTQYF,TGTGCCAGCAGTTTCTCCGAATCTAGCACAGATACGCAGTATTTT
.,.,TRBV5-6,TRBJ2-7,CASSLEGRLYYEQYF,TGTGCCAGCAGCTTGGAAGGGCGCCTATACTACGAGCAGTACTTC
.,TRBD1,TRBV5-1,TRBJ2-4,CASSWAAGTGGEDDQYF,TGCGCCAGCAGCTGGGCCGCCGGGACAGGGGGCGAAGACGATCAGTACTTC
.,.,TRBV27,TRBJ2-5,CASSSLADRIQETQYF,TGTGCCAGCAGTTCCCTAGCCGACAGGATCCAAGAGACCCAGTACTTC
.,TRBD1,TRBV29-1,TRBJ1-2,CSAGTAAGYTF,TGCAGCGCCGGGACAGCGGCGGGCTACACCTTC
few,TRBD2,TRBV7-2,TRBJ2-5,CASRWTSAVGETQYF,TGTGCCAGCCGCTGGACTAGCGCGGTGGGGGAGACCCAGTACTTC
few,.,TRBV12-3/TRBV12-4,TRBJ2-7,CASSLSSALDF,TGTGCCAGCAGTCTGTCCTCGGCGTTGGACTTC
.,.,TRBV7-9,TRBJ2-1,CASSPGGFNEQFF,TGTGCCAGCAGCCCAGGCGGGTTCAATGAGCAGTTCTTC
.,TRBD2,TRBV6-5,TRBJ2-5,CASSYARAGGQETQYF,TGTGCCAGCAGCTACGCGAGGGCGGGGGGGCAAGAGACCCAGTACTTC
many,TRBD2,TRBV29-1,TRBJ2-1,CSVEDLWRGGDNEQFF,TGCAGCGTTGAAGATTTATGGCGGGGGGGGGACAATGAGCAGTTCTTC
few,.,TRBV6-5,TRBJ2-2,CASSSPGASNTGELFF,TGTGCCAGCAGTTCCCCGGGGGCTTCGAACACCGGGGAGCTGTTTTTT
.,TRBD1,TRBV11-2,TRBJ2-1,CASSPTDRDRGHNEQFF,TGTGCCAGCAGCCCTACTGATCGGGACAGGGGGCACAATGAGCAGTTCTTC
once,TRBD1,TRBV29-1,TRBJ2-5,CSVDRPGGVPLQETQYF,TGCAGCGTTGACCGGCCAGGGGGTGTCCCATTACAAGAGACCCAGTACTTC
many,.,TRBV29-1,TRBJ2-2,CSVKIRVGDTGELFF,TGCAGCGTCAAAATCAGGGTGGGTGACACCGGGGAGCTGTTTTTT
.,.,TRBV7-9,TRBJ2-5,CASSPRRGLNQETQYF,TGTGCCAGCAGCCCACGCAGGGGATTGAACCAAGAGACCCAGTACTTC
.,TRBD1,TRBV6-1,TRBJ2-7,CASSPGTGKYEQYF,TGTGCCAGCAGTCCCGGGACAGGGAAATACGAGCAGTACTTC
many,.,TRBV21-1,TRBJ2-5,CASSKPPRAQETQYF,TGTGCCAGCAGTAAACCCCCCAGGGCTCAAGAGACCCAGTACTTC
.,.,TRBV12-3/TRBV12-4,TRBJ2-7,CASSLNLGRSSYEQYF,TGTGCCAGCAGTTTAAATTTGGGGAGGAGCTCCTACGAGCAGTACTTC
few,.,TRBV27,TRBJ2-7,CASSLLAESYEQYF,TGTGCCAGCAGTTTATTGGCAGAAAGCTACGAGCAGTACTTC
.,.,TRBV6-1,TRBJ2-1,CASSDVDTRLNEQFF,TGTGCCAGCAGTGATGTGGACACGCGATTAAATGAGCAGTTCTTC
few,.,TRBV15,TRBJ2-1,CATSSITIQSPVSYNEQFF,TGTGCCACCAGCTCCATAACCATACAAAGCCCCGTTTCCTACAATGAGCAGTTCTTC
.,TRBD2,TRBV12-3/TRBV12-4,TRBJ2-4,CAISLRGERGVAKNIQYF,TGTGCCATCAGTTTAAGGGGGGAGCGGGGGGTAGCCAAAAACATTCAGTACTTC
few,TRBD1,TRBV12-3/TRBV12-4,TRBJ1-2,CASSYGTGGRDGYTF,TGTGCCAGCAGTTATGGGACAGGGGGCCGGGATGGCTACACCTTC
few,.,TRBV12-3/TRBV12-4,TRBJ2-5,CASSFFDQETQYF,TGTGCCAGCAGTTTTTTCGACCAAGAGACCCAGTACTTC
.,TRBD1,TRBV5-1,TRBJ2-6,CASSPPPGQGAGANVLTF,TGCGCCAGCAGCCCTCCCCCGGGACAGGGGGCTGGGGCCAACGTCCTGACTTTC
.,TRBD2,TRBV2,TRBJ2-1,CAQHGLAGLFEQFF,TGTGCCCAGCACGGACTAGCGGGGCTGTTTGAGCAGTTCTTC
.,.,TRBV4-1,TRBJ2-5,CASSQETWTLQETQYF,TGCGCCAGCAGCCAAGAGACCTGGACCTTACAAGAGACCCAGTACTTC
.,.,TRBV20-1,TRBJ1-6,CSAENWGMPYNSPLHF,TGCAGTGCAGAGAATTGGGGGATGCCCTATAATTCACCCCTCCACTTT
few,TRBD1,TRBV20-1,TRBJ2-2,CSAPAGQGIGELFF,TGCAGTGCTCCCGCAGGACAGGGAATCGGGGAGCTGTTTTTT
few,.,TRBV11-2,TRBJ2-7,CASSFGGGLSYEQYF,TGTGCCAGCAGCTTTGGCGGGGGCCTCTCCTACGAGCAGTACTTC
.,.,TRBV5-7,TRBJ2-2,CASSLRYQNTGELFF,TGTGCCAGCAGCTTGCGTTATCAGAACACCGGGGAGCTGTTTTTT
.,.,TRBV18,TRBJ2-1,CASSPSGKTYNEQFF,TGTGCCAGCTCACCGTCGGGAAAAACCTACAATGAGCAGTTCTTC
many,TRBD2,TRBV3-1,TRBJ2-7,CASSFTSGGASSYEQYF,TGTGCCAGCAGTTTCACTAGCGGGGGGGCGAGCTCCTACGAGCAGTACTTC
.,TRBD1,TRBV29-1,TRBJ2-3,CSVPSWDSTTPDTQYF,TGCAGCGTTCCGTCGTGGGACAGCACCACGCCAGATACGCAGTATTTT
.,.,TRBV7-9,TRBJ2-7,CASSLSEGNEQYF,TGTGCCAGCAGCTTATCAGAGGGCAACGAGCAGTACTTC
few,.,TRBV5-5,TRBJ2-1,CASSLWRETYNEQFF,TGTGCCAGCAGCTTGTGGAGGGAGACGTACAATGAGCAGTTCTTC
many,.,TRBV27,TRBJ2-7,CASSLGVGSYEQYF,TGTGCCAGCAGCCTAGGGGTAGGTTCCTACGAGCAGTACTTC
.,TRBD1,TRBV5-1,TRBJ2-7,CASSQGQGHTYEQYF,TGCGCCAGCAGCCAGGGACAGGGGCACACCTACGAGCAGTACTTC